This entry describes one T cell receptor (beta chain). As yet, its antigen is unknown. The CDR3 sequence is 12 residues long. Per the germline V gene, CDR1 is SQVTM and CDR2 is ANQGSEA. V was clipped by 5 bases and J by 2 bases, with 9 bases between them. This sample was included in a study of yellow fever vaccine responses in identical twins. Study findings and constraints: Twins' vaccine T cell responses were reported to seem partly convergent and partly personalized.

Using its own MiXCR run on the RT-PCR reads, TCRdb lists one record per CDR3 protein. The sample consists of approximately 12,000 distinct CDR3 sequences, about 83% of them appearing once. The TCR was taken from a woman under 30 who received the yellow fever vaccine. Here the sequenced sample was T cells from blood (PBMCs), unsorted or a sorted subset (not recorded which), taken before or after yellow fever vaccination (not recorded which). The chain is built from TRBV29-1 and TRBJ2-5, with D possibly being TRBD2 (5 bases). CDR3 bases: TGCAGCGTTCTACGAGGGCAAGAGACCCAGTACTTC. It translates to CSVLRGQETQYF.